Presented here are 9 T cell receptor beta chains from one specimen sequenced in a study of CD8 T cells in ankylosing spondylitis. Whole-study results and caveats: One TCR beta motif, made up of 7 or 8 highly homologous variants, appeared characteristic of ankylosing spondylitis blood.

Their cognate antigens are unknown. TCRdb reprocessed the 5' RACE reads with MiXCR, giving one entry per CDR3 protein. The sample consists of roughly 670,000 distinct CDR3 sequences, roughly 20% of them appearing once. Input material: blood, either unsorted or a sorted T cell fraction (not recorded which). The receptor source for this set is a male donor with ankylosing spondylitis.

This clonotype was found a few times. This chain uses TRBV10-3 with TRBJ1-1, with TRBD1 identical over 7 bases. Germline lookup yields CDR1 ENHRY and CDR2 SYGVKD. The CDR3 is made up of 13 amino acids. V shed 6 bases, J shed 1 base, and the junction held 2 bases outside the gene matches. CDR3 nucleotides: TGTGCCATCAGAGGGGGCGGGAACACTGAAGCTTTCTTT. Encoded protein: CAIRGGGNTEAFF.

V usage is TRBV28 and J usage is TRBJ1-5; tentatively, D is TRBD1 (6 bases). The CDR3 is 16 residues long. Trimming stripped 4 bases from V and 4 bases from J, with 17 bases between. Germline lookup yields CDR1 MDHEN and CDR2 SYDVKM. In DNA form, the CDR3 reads TGTGCCAGCAGTTCACGCAGGGGAGGGGGTAATCAGCCCCAGCATTTT. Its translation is CASSSRRGGGNQPQHF. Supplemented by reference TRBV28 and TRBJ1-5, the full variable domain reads DVKVTQSSRYLVKRTGEKVFLECVQDMDHENMFWYRQDPGLGLRLIYFSYDVKMKEKGDIPEGYSVSREKKERFSLILESASTNQTSMYLCASSSRRGGGNQPQHFGDGTRLSIL.

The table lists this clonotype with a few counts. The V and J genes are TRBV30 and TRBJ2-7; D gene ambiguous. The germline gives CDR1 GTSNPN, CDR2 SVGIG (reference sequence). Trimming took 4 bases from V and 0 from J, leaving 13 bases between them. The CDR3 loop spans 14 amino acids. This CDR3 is CAWTGLADSYEQYF. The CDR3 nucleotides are TGTGCCTGGACGGGCTTAGCAGACTCCTACGAGCAGTACTTC.

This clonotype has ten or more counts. CDR3 sequence (DNA): TGTGCCAGCATCTCTCGCCCCGACACCGGGGAGCTGTTTTTT. Protein: CASISRPDTGELFF. This chain uses TRBV7-2 with TRBJ2-2, with D unclear. V was cut by 7 bases and J by 3 bases, with 12 bases left in between. There are 14 residues in the CDR3. Looked up from germline, CDR1 is SGHTA and CDR2 is FQGNSA.

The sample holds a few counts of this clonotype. In DNA form, the CDR3 reads TGCAGCGGCAGACAGGGGGGTGGACCAGATACGCAGTATTTT. Its translation: CSGRQGGGPDTQYF. This chain uses TRBV29-1 with TRBJ2-3; 9 nucleotides match TRBD1. This CDR3 contains 14 residues. Germline CDR1 reads SQVTM; CDR2 reads ANQGSEA. V shed 7 bases and J 4 bases; nucleotides not matched to a gene: 9.

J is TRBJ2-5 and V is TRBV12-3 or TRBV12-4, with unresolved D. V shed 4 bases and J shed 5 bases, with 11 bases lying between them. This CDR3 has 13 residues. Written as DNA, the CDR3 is TGTGCCAGCAGTTCAAGCCCCCGGGAGACCCAGTACTTC. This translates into CASSSSPRETQYF.

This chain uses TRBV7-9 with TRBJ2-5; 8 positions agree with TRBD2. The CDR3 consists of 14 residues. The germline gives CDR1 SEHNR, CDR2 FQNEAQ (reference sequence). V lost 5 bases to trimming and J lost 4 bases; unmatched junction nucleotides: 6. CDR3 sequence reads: CASSTTSVVETQYF. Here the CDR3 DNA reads TGTGCCAGCAGCACGACTAGCGTGGTAGAGACCCAGTACTTC.

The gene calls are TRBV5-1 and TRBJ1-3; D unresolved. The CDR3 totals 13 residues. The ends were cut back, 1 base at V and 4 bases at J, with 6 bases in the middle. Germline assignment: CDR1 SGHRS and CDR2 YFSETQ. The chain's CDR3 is CASSLQDGNTIYF. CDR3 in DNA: TGCGCCAGCAGCTTGCAGGACGGAAACACCATATATTTT.

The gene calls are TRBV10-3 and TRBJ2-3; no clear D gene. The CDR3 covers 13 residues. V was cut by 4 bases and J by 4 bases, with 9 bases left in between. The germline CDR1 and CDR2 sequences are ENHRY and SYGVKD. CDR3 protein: CAISALDADTQYF. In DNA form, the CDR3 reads TGTGCCATCAGTGCCCTAGACGCAGATACGCAGTATTTT.